This T cell receptor beta chain was found in a study of cytotoxic CD8 clonotypes in ibrutinib-treated CLL. Findings and limits, study-wide: Baseline levels were approached again at progression, after clonality had risen at ibrutinib response.

Remarks on this clone: Its target is unknown. The same CDR3 also results from other DNA sequences found in this sample.

Germline V lookup: CDR1 KGHSH, CDR2 LQKENI. The CDR3 sequence is 12 residues long. Between the trimmed V and J ends, which lost 3 bases and 3 bases, there was a span of 6 bases. Using immunoSEQ multiplex PCR, the repertoire was profiled, and TCRdb retains in-frame clones only, with some absent. This sample has approximately 91,000 clones, with roughly 80% found just once. This TCR was recovered from a human donor with chronic lymphocytic leukemia. The sequences come from PBMCs, collected after 12 months of ibrutinib treatment. The V and J genes are TRBV18 and TRBJ2-7, with D unclear. CDR3 nucleotide sequence: TGTGCCAGCTCACCGGACGACTACGAGCAGTACTTC. Residues: CASSPDDYEQYF.